The 28 T cell receptor beta chains given below trace back to one sample, sequenced in a study of blood T cell repertoires in COVID-19. Method: immunoSEQ multiplex PCR; TCRdb's copy keeps in-frame clones and lacks some. The table lists roughly 70,000 clones, 82% of them singletons. The sequencing input was peripheral blood. All receptors come from a woman aged 60 to 75 with acute or convalescent COVID-19.

This chain links TRBV6-1 with TRBJ1-5, with D perhaps matching TRBD1 (5 bases). The CDR3 sequence is 16 residues long. CDR1 is MNHNS and CDR2 is SASEGT in the germline V gene. V shed 2 bases and J shed 2 bases, with 13 bases lying between them. The CDR3 reads CASSELAGLGNQPQHF. DNA of the CDR3: TGTGCCAGCAGTGAACTCGCAGGGTTGGGCAATCAGCCCCAGCATTTT.

This chain links TRBV15 with TRBJ1-4; D is unclear. This CDR3 comprises 15 residues. V was shortened by 0 bases and J by 8 bases, with 13 bases between the two germline ends. The V gene's germline CDR1 is LNHNV and CDR2 YYDKDF (reference sequence). CDR3 sequence (DNA): TGTGCCACCAGCAGAGATCCGGGCCCGGGAGAAAAACTGTTTTTT. It specifies CATSRDPGPGEKLFF.

This chain's CDR3 is CASSLGAVPNQPQHF. The CDR3 DNA reads TGCGCCAGCAGCTTGGGGGCAGTCCCTAATCAGCCCCAGCATTTT. V is TRBV5-1 and J is TRBJ1-5; unclear D gene. This CDR3 region has 15 residues. Between the trimmed V and J ends, which lost 0 bases and 4 bases, there was a span of 11 bases. Germline CDR1 SGHRS, CDR2 YFSETQ. Full variable domain (outside the CDR3, taken from reference TRBV5-1 and TRBJ1-5): KAGVTQTPRYLIKTRGQQVTLSCSPISGHRSVSWYQQTPGQGLQFLFEYFSETQRNKGNFPGRFSGRQFSNSRSEMNVSTLELGDSALYLCASSLGAVPNQPQHFGDGTRLSIL.

The chain recombines TRBV19 with TRBJ1-1; a possible D gene is TRBD1 (5 bases). Trimming removed 5 bases at V and 5 bases at J, with 12 bases between. The CDR3 spans 13 residues. Germline CDR1 is LNHDA and CDR2 is SQIVND (reference sequence). The CDR3, as DNA: TGTGCCAGTAGTTACAGGAAGAGTACTGAAGCTTTCTTT. As protein: CASSYRKSTEAFF.

This clone occurred once. The rearrangement joins TRBV15 to TRBJ1-1; unclear D gene. Trimming left V 3 bases short and J 3 bases short, with 11 bases between. This CDR3 is 14 amino acids long. Germline lookup yields CDR1 LNHNV and CDR2 YYDKDF (reference sequence). The CDR3 is CATSSDSPYTEAFF. The CDR3 region has the DNA TGTGCCACCAGCAGCGACTCCCCCTACACTGAAGCTTTCTTT.

This chain joins TRBV5-1 and TRBJ2-3; D is undetermined. Germline V gives CDR1 SGHRS, CDR2 YFSETQ. The CDR3 spans 14 residues. V gave up 3 bases and J gave up 6 bases, with 14 bases separating them. CDR3: CASSSSVPGDTQYF. The CDR3 bases are TGCGCCAGCAGCTCCTCGGTACCGGGTGATACGCAGTATTTT.

This clone occurred a few times. The CDR3 nucleotides are TGTGCCAGCAGCGAACGGGACAGGGGCCGTATTGCCTATGGCTACACCTTC. It is translated as CASSERDRGRIAYGYTF. The chain uses TRBV7-9 and TRBJ1-2, with 10 bases matching TRBD1. Per the germline V gene, CDR1 is SEHNR and CDR2 is FQNEAQ (reference sequence). This CDR3 region has 17 residues. V shed 5 bases and J 4 bases; nucleotides not matched to a gene: 13.

V usage is TRBV5-1 and J usage is TRBJ2-1, with 11 nucleotides matching TRBD2. V gave up 4 bases and J gave up 7 bases; unmatched junction bases: 7. The CDR3 has 15 residues. The germline gives CDR1 SGHRS, CDR2 YFSETQ. DNA of the CDR3: TGCGCCAGCAGCCCGCTAGCGGGAGGCTCTAATGAGCAGTTCTTC. It translates to CASSPLAGGSNEQFF.

The chain couples TRBV10-3 to TRBJ2-7, with D tentatively TRBD1 (6 bases). The length of the CDR3 is 12 residues. Germline-derived CDR1 and CDR2 are ENHRY and SYGVKD. Deletions cut 10 bases from V and 2 bases from J, with 12 bases between. Here the CDR3 reads CATRTVTYEQYF. DNA for the CDR3: TGTGCCACCCGGACAGTCACCTACGAGCAGTACTTC.

The chain combines TRBV15 with TRBJ2-4, with 15 bases fitting TRBD2. This CDR3 is 15 amino acids long. Unmatched junction bases numbered 8, after V lost 4 bases and J lost 13 bases. CDR1 is LNHNV and CDR2 is YYDKDF in the germline V gene (reference sequence). CDR3 in DNA: TGTGCCACCAGCACGGGGACTAGCGGGAGGACTCCCCAGTACTTC. Protein product: CATSTGTSGRTPQYF.

CDR3 coding DNA: TGTGCCAGCAGCTTAACGACGACTAGCGGGAGTTACAATGAGCAGTTCTTC. It codes for CASSLTTTSGSYNEQFF. The chain is built from TRBV7-3 and TRBJ2-1; 12 bases fit TRBD2. V was clipped by 0 bases and J by 4 bases; unmatched bases: 4. The germline V gene encodes CDR1 SGHTA and CDR2 FQGTGA. The CDR3 consists of 17 residues.

The J gene is TRBJ1-1, the V gene TRBV2, with unresolved D. This CDR3 contains 11 residues. Germline V gives CDR1 SNHLY, CDR2 FYNNEI. With 7 bases removed from V and 7 bases from J, the gap between germline ends came to 10 bases. The CDR3 DNA is TGTGCCAGCAAATATAGGAGTGAAGCTTTCTTT. Translated, it gives CASKYRSEAFF.

V is TRBV7-2 and J is TRBJ1-1; 8 nucleotides align to TRBD1. Per germline, CDR1 SGHTA and CDR2 FQGNSA. The CDR3 covers 13 residues. Germline trimming cut 5 bases from V and 3 bases from J; bases unmatched to any gene: 2. The CDR3 loop is CASSAGGHTEAFF. The CDR3 DNA is TGTGCCAGCAGCGCAGGGGGCCACACTGAAGCTTTCTTT. Combining the CDR3 with reference TRBV7-2 and TRBJ1-1 gives the whole variable domain GAGVSQSPSNKVTEKGKDVELRCDPISGHTALYWYRQSLGQGLEFLIYFQGNSAPDKSGLPSDRFSAERTGGSVSTLTIQRTQQEDSAVYLCASSAGGHTEAFFGQGTRLTVV.

The CDR3 reads CASSEQGGGELFF. In DNA form, the CDR3 reads TGTGCCAGCAGTGAACAGGGAGGCGGGGAGCTGTTTTTT. V and J are TRBV25-1 and TRBJ2-2, with D possibly being TRBD2 (6 bases). The CDR3 length is 13 residues. Between the trimmed V and J ends, which lost 2 bases and 7 bases, there was a span of 8 bases. In germline, CDR1 is MGHDK, CDR2 SYGVNS.

This clone was seen once. The V call is TRBV6-5, the J call TRBJ1-3, with D tentatively TRBD1 (6 bases). Deletions cut 2 bases from V and 0 bases from J, with 11 bases between. The CDR3 extends over 16 amino acids. CDR1 is MNHEY, CDR2 SVGAGI, per germline. Here the CDR3 DNA reads TGTGCCAGCAGTTACGGGACAAGCCCCTCTGGAAACACCATATATTTT. It codes for CASSYGTSPSGNTIYF.

V gene TRBV7-2 combines with J gene TRBJ2-5; D is unresolved. V was trimmed by 1 base and J by 5 bases, leaving 20 bases between them. There are 17 residues in the CDR3. Germline values: CDR1 SGHTA, CDR2 FQGNSA. The DNA for the CDR3 is TGTGCCAGCAGCTTAGATCGTTCAGGCGTTGTTGGGGAGACCCAGTACTTC. Protein sequence: CASSLDRSGVVGETQYF. Combining the CDR3 with reference TRBV7-2 and TRBJ2-5 gives the whole variable domain GAGVSQSPSNKVTEKGKDVELRCDPISGHTALYWYRQSLGQGLEFLIYFQGNSAPDKSGLPSDRFSAERTGGSVSTLTIQRTQQEDSAVYLCASSLDRSGVVGETQYFGPGTRLLVL.

The J gene is TRBJ2-2, the V gene TRBV10-2; D is uncertain. V lost 3 bases and J 1 base, leaving 9 bases between the germline ends. The length of the CDR3 is 15 residues. The germline V gene has CDR1 WSHSY and CDR2 SAAADI. The CDR3 nucleotides read TGCGCCAGCAGTGAACGCCTACGGAACACCGGGGAGCTGTTTTTT. This encodes CASSERLRNTGELFF.

The sample holds one count of this clone. The chain recombines TRBV11-3 with TRBJ1-1; 7 nucleotides match TRBD1. After removal of 5 bases from V and 3 bases from J, the junction contained 6 bases not matched to a gene. CDR3 length: 14 amino acids. Germline CDR1 reads SGHNT; CDR2 reads YENEEA. The CDR3 sequence is CASSQAGGDTEAFF. The CDR3 DNA reads TGTGCCAGCAGCCAAGCAGGGGGTGACACTGAAGCTTTCTTT.

The V gene is TRBV19, the J gene TRBJ2-5; 10 positions agree with TRBD2. Trimming removed 4 bases from V and 3 bases from J; junction bases left unmatched: 5. Germline assignment: CDR1 LNHDA and CDR2 SQIVND (reference sequence). CDR3 size: 15 residues. The CDR3 protein is CASSTQGLAKETQYF. The CDR3 DNA reads TGTGCCAGTAGTACCCAGGGACTAGCGAAAGAGACCCAGTACTTC.

Judged by abundance, this clone is medium-sized. The J gene is TRBJ2-7, the V gene TRBV7-9, with 7 positions matching TRBD2. This CDR3 comprises 16 residues. Germline V CDR1 and CDR2: SEHNR, FQNEAQ (reference sequence). V lost 1 base, J lost 0 bases, and 6 bases stayed unmatched. In DNA, the CDR3 is TGTGCCAGCAGCTTAGAGCCGGGGGGAAGCTCCTACGAGCAGTACTTC. Amino acids: CASSLEPGGSSYEQYF.

This clone was seen a single time. The chain combines TRBV7-3 with TRBJ2-2, with 10 bases fitting TRBD2. J was trimmed by 5 bases and V by 1 base; bases with no gene match: 10. Germline CDR1 reads SGHTA; CDR2 reads FQGTGA. The CDR3 has 18 residues. The CDR3 protein is CASSLSEREGPKTGELFF. The CDR3 coding sequence is TGTGCCAGCAGCTTAAGTGAGCGGGAGGGCCCTAAAACCGGGGAGCTGTTTTTT.

The chain uses TRBV25-1 and TRBJ1-5; D call uncertain. Germline V gene data show CDR1 as MGHDK and CDR2 as SYGVNS. This CDR3 contains 14 residues. V was clipped by 7 bases and J by 6 bases, with 16 bases between them. The CDR3 sequence is CASNDGGSGQPQHF. The DNA for the CDR3 is TGTGCCAGCAACGACGGAGGGTCGGGTCAGCCCCAGCATTTT.

This sequence joins TRBV19 and TRBJ1-1; a possible D gene is TRBD1 (5 bases). The germline V and J ends were trimmed by 3 bases and 0 bases, with 8 bases remaining between them. Germline values: CDR1 LNHDA, CDR2 SQIVND (reference sequence). The CDR3 is 14 amino acids. The DNA for the CDR3 is TGTGCCAGTAGTATCGCAGGGTTGAACACTGAAGCTTTCTTT. It translates to CASSIAGLNTEAFF.

CDR3 sequence (DNA): TGTGCCATCAGTGCTGGGGCAAGCAATCAGCCCCAGCATTTT. It is translated as CAISAGASNQPQHF. The chain is built from TRBV10-3 and TRBJ1-5, with D tentatively TRBD1 (5 bases). The V and J ends lost 4 bases and 1 base respectively, with 8 bases between them. Germline CDR1 and CDR2: ENHRY and SYGVKD. The CDR3 runs to 14 residues.

The DNA for the CDR3 is TGTGCCAGCAGTATGGACAGGTTGGTTGGAAAAGGGCGCTACACCTTC. Amino acid sequence: CASSMDRLVGKGRYTF. The V gene is TRBV28, the J gene TRBJ1-2, with TRBD1 matching over 7 bases. Germline assignment: CDR1 MDHEN and CDR2 SYDVKM. The CDR3 runs 16 residues. V was clipped by 5 bases and J by 9 bases; unmatched bases: 18.

The V gene is TRBV5-1, the J gene TRBJ1-1, with a possible D match to TRBD1 (5 bases). The CDR3 loop spans 13 amino acids. The germline V gene encodes CDR1 SGHRS and CDR2 YFSETQ. Trimming pared 2 bases from V and 3 bases from J, leaving 8 bases between. CDR3 residues: CASSLTGYTEAFF. CDR3 nucleotides: TGCGCCAGCAGCTTAACAGGTTACACTGAAGCTTTCTTT.

The chain uses TRBV3-1 (or the pseudogene TRBV3-2) and TRBJ2-4; 9 bases align to TRBD1. Trimming at V came to 1 base and at J to 6 bases, leaving 4 bases not matched to a gene. CDR1 is LGHDT, CDR2 YNNKEL, per germline (reference sequence). The CDR3 has 15 amino acids. The CDR3 loop reads CASSQGPGQGNIQYF. The CDR3 DNA follows: TGTGCCAGCAGCCAAGGTCCGGGACAGGGAAACATTCAGTACTTC.

The rearrangement uses TRBV25-1 and TRBJ2-2, with D perhaps matching TRBD1 (8 bases). Germline V gene lookup returns CDR1 MGHDK and CDR2 SYGVNS. This CDR3 has 14 amino acids. V gave up 8 bases and J gave up 5 bases, with 15 bases separating them. The CDR3 nucleotides read TGTGCCAGCCGAGGACAGGGAGGGACCGGGGAGCTGTTTTTT. This sequence encodes CASRGQGGTGELFF. Looking up the rest from reference TRBV25-1 and TRBJ2-2 gives the full variable domain: EADIYQTPRYLVIGTGKKITLECSQTMGHDKMYWYQQDPGMELHLIHYSYGVNSTEKGDLSSESTVSRIRTEHFPLTLESARPSHTSQYLCASRGQGGTGELFFGEGSRLTVL.